This T cell receptor beta chain was captured by sequencing in a study of T cells after yellow fever vaccination. The CDR3 is 15 amino acids. Trimming left V 4 bases short and J 6 bases short, with 18 bases between. Germline V gene data show CDR1 as MGHRA and CDR2 as YSYEKL. MiXCR was run by TCRdb on the 5' RACE reads, yielding one entry per CDR3 protein. The table has roughly 99,000 distinct CDR3 sequences, roughly 5.8% seen once. This clonotype was recorded once. The material sequenced was CD8+ T cells sorted from PBMCs, taken 10 days after the yellow fever booster vaccination. The genes are TRBV4-1 and TRBJ1-2; no definite D call. This receptor was obtained from a man between 18 and 35 years old who received the YFV17D yellow fever vaccine. This CDR3 reads CASSPFRPEGDGYTF. The CDR3 region has the DNA TGCGCCAGCAGCCCCTTTCGTCCCGAGGGAGATGGCTACACCTTC.